These T cell receptor beta chains were read from a single sample in a study of T-cell reconstitution after alpha-beta-depleted transplantation in children. One entry per CDR3 protein, called by TCRdb with MiXCR from the PCR reads. The profile shows around 490,000 distinct CDR3 sequences, 11% of them singletons. The material sequenced was PBMCs, mostly from graft donor cells, taken 180 days after TCRalphabeta/CD19-depleted stem cell transplant. These receptors were taken from a female patient aged 2-10 years who had a stem cell transplant for aplastic anemia, so the T cells may come from the graft donor. CDR3s leave out the opening cysteine and the closing phenylalanine or tryptophan. Each record gives: J gene, V gene, clone size, CDR3 protein. Expanded clones are given a class, and other clones once, few, many or no size at all.

>TRBJ2-7|TRBV5-6|few
ASSRTAYEQY
>TRBJ1-2|TRBV7-9|few
ASSLDGTGAFVGYT
>TRBJ2-7|TRBV6-2/TRBV6-3|-
ASSDTGTSVSYEQY
>TRBJ1-6|TRBV7-6|-
ASSPRSVNSPLH
>TRBJ2-1|TRBV16|few
ASGDYRGTYNEQF
>TRBJ2-3|TRBV12-3/TRBV12-4|many
ASSVLDTTAQY
>TRBJ2-1|TRBV28|few
ASSFGWPRGEPYNEQF
>TRBJ2-3|TRBV7-2|few
ASSTRLAGDTDTQY
>TRBJ1-5|TRBV5-1|few
ASSKGGDSNQPQH
>TRBJ2-4|TRBV28|few
ASSLSGRGKNSQY
>TRBJ2-2|TRBV7-2|-
ASSLAGARAGELF
>TRBJ2-3|TRBV7-6|-
ASSPLQGFKDTQY
>TRBJ2-5|TRBV7-6|few
ASSLGGQGNGETQY
>TRBJ1-5|TRBV4-3|-
ASSQEAIGSNLPQH
>TRBJ1-2|TRBV7-2|-
ASSLVLGRAGAGYGYT
>TRBJ2-7|TRBV7-2|few
ASSYFDGYEQY
>TRBJ2-7|TRBV7-2|-
ASSSRISSSYEQY
>TRBJ2-1|TRBV14|-
ASSQTSAYNEQF
>TRBJ1-5|TRBV20-1|-
SAKRTVEQPQH
>TRBJ2-3|TRBV2|few
ASSNRNTDTQY
>TRBJ2-1|TRBV5-1|many
ASSLGGLANNEQF
>TRBJ2-1|TRBV6-2/TRBV6-3|-
ASSYPGQGPLWDEQF
>TRBJ2-5|TRBV5-1|many
ASTPLAGGRETQY
>TRBJ1-2|TRBV27|-
ASSHEGAYGYT
>TRBJ2-2|TRBV20-1|few
SAPRGSGRIGGELF
>TRBJ2-1|TRBV6-2/TRBV6-3|-
ASSYVGADNEQF
>TRBJ2-7|TRBV20-1|many
SAPGTYSYEQY
>TRBJ1-3|TRBV7-2|-
ASSSPPRSGNTIY
>TRBJ2-5|TRBV25-1|few
ASRPFGGRRGETQY
>TRBJ2-7|TRBV2|-
ASGLLAGVEQY
>TRBJ2-7|TRBV6-1|-
ASSSGTGGIYEQY
>TRBJ2-3|TRBV7-6|few
ASSLVESGLDTQY
>TRBJ2-5|TRBV28|few
ASSLRQGVETQY
>TRBJ2-2|TRBV6-2/TRBV6-3|-
ASRSISSKSQRGTSGIAGELF
>TRBJ2-3|TRBV7-2|few
ASSATLGAGGDTQY
>TRBJ2-2|TRBV27|many
ASSPFGGVTGELF
>TRBJ2-7|TRBV19|few
ASSINAGWSYEQY
>TRBJ2-5|TRBV29-1|-
STGQGETQY
>TRBJ2-4|TRBV12-3/TRBV12-4|-
ASRGDRNIQY
>TRBJ1-5|TRBV19|few
ASSIGGFAGNQPQH
>TRBJ2-7|TRBV20-1|-
SARDPVEHRVDEQY
>TRBJ1-4|TRBV6-5|few
ASSSQTGPTNEKLF
>TRBJ1-5|TRBV2|few
ASRGGYSNQPQH
>TRBJ2-2|TRBV20-1|few
SAAGQRDTGELF
>TRBJ2-1|TRBV29-1|many
SVEDQGSLSSYNEQF
>TRBJ2-5|TRBV5-6|-
ASSFSLSGLETQY
>TRBJ1-1|TRBV7-9|few
ASSLEHPNTEAF
>TRBJ2-5|TRBV5-1|-
ASSLQWLAGGRTPETQY
>TRBJ2-2|TRBV10-1|-
ASSEGRVATGELF
>TRBJ1-4|TRBV29-1|-
SVTGTGGQLTNEKLF
>TRBJ2-2|TRBV7-9|few
ASSTKTGGISGGELF
>TRBJ2-1|TRBV6-1|few
ASTQVYNEQF
>TRBJ2-1|TRBV7-9|few
ASSYSTAGGPRYEQF
>TRBJ1-1|TRBV25-1|-
ASRREVMNTEAF
>TRBJ2-6|TRBV6-1|-
ASTNLGPYSGANVLT
>TRBJ1-5|TRBV6-1|few
ASSEGHLSNQPQH
>TRBJ1-5|TRBV18|-
ASSPQGGQPQH
>TRBJ2-1|TRBV20-1|few
SARDNPGLVVEQF
>TRBJ2-3|TRBV5-1|-
ASSRRGQGVDTQY